A single sample gave rise to the 13 T cell receptor beta chains below, sequenced in a study of T cells in Graves' hyperthyroidism and ophthalmopathy (dated by TCRdb to the late 2010s). The library came from multiplex PCR. Instrument used: Illumina HiSeq 2000. TCR beta CDR3 regions were amplified from RNA transcripts. For the first round of RT-PCR on the TCR CDR3, the HTBI primer set was used together with the Qiagen OneStep RT-PCR kit. In-frame beta chains were kept once TCRdb had trimmed the public reads at Q25 with fastp and called clones with MiXCR. Merged by CDR3 protein, the rows form single entries marked with the most common genes and DNA. The sample table shows about 200,000 distinct CDR3 sequences, and around 16% are seen once. Of the sample, about 41% is held by the ten largest clones. Material: blood. The receptors shown here come from a man aged 40-50 years with Graves' hyperthyroidism.

This clonotype was observed many times. The chain employs TRBV2 and TRBJ2-1, with 10 bases identical to TRBD1. The CDR3 loop spans 16 amino acids. Germline trimming cut 5 bases from V and 0 bases from J; bases unmatched to any gene: 4. Looked up from germline, CDR1 is SNHLY and CDR2 is FYNNEI. The chain's CDR3 is CASSPGTGASYNEQFF. CDR3 coding DNA: TGTGCCAGCAGTCCCGGGACAGGGGCCTCCTACAATGAGCAGTTCTTC.

As concerns this clonotype: A read error is likely, as this CDR3 ends without the conserved phenylalanine or tryptophan. The chain combines TRBV28 with TRBJ2-2, with D possibly TRBD1 on 5 matching bases. Germline V gene sequence: CDR1 MDHEN, CDR2 SYDVKM. The CDR3 runs to 13 residues. V was clipped by 7 bases and J by 1 base, with 7 bases between them. The CDR3 region has the DNA TGTGCCAGCACCCAGGGGAACACCGGGGAGCTGTTTCTT. It encodes CASTQGNTGELFL.

This chain joins TRBV24-1 and TRBJ2-5, with D possibly being TRBD1 (5 bases). CDR1 and CDR2 (germline): KGHDR, SFDVKD. The CDR3 contains 14 residues. Trimming stripped 9 bases from V and 0 bases from J, with 13 bases between. As DNA, the CDR3 is TGTGCCACCGGTCCCGGACAACACCAAGAGACCCAGTACTTC. Its protein is CATGPGQHQETQYF.

This clonotype was detected ten times or more. The V and J genes are TRBV28 and TRBJ2-1, with 7 positions matching TRBD1. V lost 4 bases and J lost 0; bases outside the gene matches: 6. The CDR3 covers 16 residues. CDR1 is MDHEN and CDR2 is SYDVKM in the germline V gene. DNA for the CDR3: TGTGCCAGCAGTTCAGCCGGGGACAGCTCCTACAATGAGCAGTTCTTC. It codes for CASSSAGDSSYNEQFF. Full variable domain (outside the CDR3, taken from reference TRBV28 and TRBJ2-1): DVKVTQSSRYLVKRTGEKVFLECVQDMDHENMFWYRQDPGLGLRLIYFSYDVKMKEKGDIPEGYSVSREKKERFSLILESASTNQTSMYLCASSSAGDSSYNEQFFGPGTRLTVL.

There are many counts of this clonotype. The rearrangement uses TRBV7-9 and TRBJ1-1, with D hard to call. The CDR3 is made up of 12 amino acids. Germline V gene lookup returns CDR1 SEHNR and CDR2 FQNEAQ (reference sequence). V was shortened by 5 bases and J by 4 bases, with 8 bases between the two germline ends. The CDR3 nucleotides read TGTGCCAGCAGCCAACTGGGCACTGAAGCTTTCTTT. Residues: CASSQLGTEAFF.

This clonotype was recorded a few times. The rearrangement links TRBV20-1 to TRBJ1-2, with unresolved D. This CDR3 is 13 amino acids long. V was trimmed by 3 bases and J by 2 bases, leaving 10 bases between them. CDR1 is DFQATT and CDR2 is SNEGSKA in the germline V gene (reference sequence). CDR3 sequence reads: CSARRPNNYGYTF. The CDR3 nucleotides are TGCAGTGCTAGGCGCCCGAACAACTATGGCTACACCTTC.

This clonotype was recorded at least ten times. V and J are TRBV12-3 or TRBV12-4 and TRBJ1-5; D not resolved. The V end was cut by 5 bases, the J end by 7 bases, with 9 bases between. CDR3 length: 12 residues. CDR3: CASSRGRQPQHF. In DNA form, the CDR3 reads TGTGCCAGCAGTCGCGGTCGGCAGCCCCAGCATTTT.

This clonotype was observed many times. The rearrangement uses TRBV11-1 and TRBJ1-1; D remains ambiguous. CDR1 SGHAT and CDR2 FQDESV come from the germline V gene (reference sequence). The V and J ends lost 2 bases and 11 bases respectively, with 12 bases between them. The CDR3 is 12 amino acids. The DNA of the CDR3 is TGTGCCAGCAGCTTATACGGCACGGCGGCTTTCTTT. Translated: CASSLYGTAAFF.

This clonotype has a count of ten or more. V is TRBV7-6 and J is TRBJ2-2; no firm D call. Trimming cost V 2 bases and J 0 bases, with 7 bases left between them. The CDR3 consists of 15 residues. Germline loops: CDR1 SGHVS, CDR2 FNYEAQ. CDR3 sequence (DNA): TGTGCCAGCAGCTTAATCCAGGCGAACACCGGGGAGCTGTTTTTT. This codes for CASSLIQANTGELFF.

The chain joins TRBV6-1 to TRBJ1-5, with 10 bases aligning to TRBD1. The J segment lost 7 bases and the V segment lost 7 bases, leaving 10 bases of the junction unmatched. This CDR3 comprises 15 residues. Germline CDR1 MNHNS, CDR2 SASEGT. The CDR3 nucleotides are TGTGCCAGCAATTTCGGACAGGGGGGCGAGCAGCCCCAGCATTTT. This encodes CASNFGQGGEQPQHF.

The sample holds many counts of this clonotype. V and J are TRBV13 and TRBJ1-1, with a tentative D call TRBD1 (6 bases). V was cut by 2 bases and J by 0 bases, with 13 bases left in between. Germline CDR1 is PRHDT and CDR2 is FYEKMQ (reference sequence). The CDR3 is 16 residues long. In DNA, the CDR3 is TGTGCCAGCAGCTTATGGCAGGGGAAAATGAACACTGAAGCTTTCTTT. Translating gives CASSLWQGKMNTEAFF. Based on the CDR3 plus reference TRBV13 and TRBJ1-1, the full variable domain is AAGVIQSPRHLIKEKRETATLKCYPIPRHDTVYWYQQGPGQDPQFLISFYEKMQSDKGSIPDRFSAQQFSDYHSELNMSSLELGDSALYFCASSLWQGKMNTEAFFGQGTRLTVV.

A word on this clonotype: A read error may be the cause here, since a much bigger clone is one base away. The chain has TRBV18 and TRBJ1-2; TRBD1 might be the D (6 bases). CDR3 length equals 16 residues. Germline V gene sequence: CDR1 KGHSH, CDR2 LQKENI. The V gene lost 6 bases and the J gene lost 3 bases, with 20 bases spanning the gap. The CDR3 bases are TGTGCCAGCTCGCCCAACGCGGGGGCGCGAGACTATGGCTACACCTTC. Protein: CASSPNAGARDYGYTF.

This clonotype was detected many times. For the CDR3, the DNA is TGTGCCCCAAGGGTAGCGCAAGAGACCCAGTACTTC. It is translated as CAPRVAQETQYF. The J gene is TRBJ2-5, the V gene TRBV2; TRBD2 is a possible D gene (5 bases). The CDR3 covers 12 residues. Looked up from germline, CDR1 is SNHLY and CDR2 is FYNNEI. Trimming cost V 11 bases and J 2 bases, with 12 bases left between them.